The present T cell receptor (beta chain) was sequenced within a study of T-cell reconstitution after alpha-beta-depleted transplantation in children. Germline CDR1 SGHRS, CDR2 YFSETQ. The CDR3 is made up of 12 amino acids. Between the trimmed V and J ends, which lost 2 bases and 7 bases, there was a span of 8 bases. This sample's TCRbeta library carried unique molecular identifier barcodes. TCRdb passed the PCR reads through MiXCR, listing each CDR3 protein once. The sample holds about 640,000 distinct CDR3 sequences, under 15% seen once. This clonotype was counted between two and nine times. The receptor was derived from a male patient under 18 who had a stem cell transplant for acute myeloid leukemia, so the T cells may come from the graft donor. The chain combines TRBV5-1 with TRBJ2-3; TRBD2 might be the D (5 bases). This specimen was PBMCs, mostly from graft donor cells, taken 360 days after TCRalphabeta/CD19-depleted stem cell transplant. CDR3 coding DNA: TGCGCCAGCAGCTTAAGGGAGTATACGCAGTATTTT. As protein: CASSLREYTQYF.